The sequence of this T cell receptor (beta chain) was determined in a study of cytomegalovirus exposure and HLA in healthy donors. Using immunoSEQ multiplex PCR, the repertoire was profiled, and TCRdb retains in-frame clones only, with some absent. The sample contains about 160,000 clones, approximately 96% of which appear only once. The sample comprised PBMCs. The sequence derives from a woman younger than 35 in good health and CMV-seronegative.

The CDR3 nucleotides read TGTGCCAGCAGCCATATCCCCTATCGGGCTAATCGCGGGACCCTTTACAATGAGCAGTTCTTC. As protein: CASSHIPYRANRGTLYNEQFF. The chain has TRBV14 and TRBJ2-1, with D tentatively TRBD2 (6 bases). Germline V lookup: CDR1 SGHDN, CDR2 FVKESK. With 3 bases removed from V and 4 bases from J, the gap between germline ends came to 31 bases. CDR3 length equals 21 residues.